These 23 T cell receptor beta chains share one sample of origin, sequenced in a study of blood T cell repertoires in COVID-19. Profiled with immunoSEQ multiplex PCR; TCRdb holds only in-frame clones, not every one. This table has about 300,000 clones, roughly 87% appearing once. Sequencing was carried out using peripheral blood. These receptors came from a man between 18 and 35 years old with active or convalescent COVID-19.

The chain is built from TRBV4-2 and TRBJ1-4, with TRBD1 matching 7 bases. The V gene's germline CDR1 is LGHNA and CDR2 YNFKEQ. V was pared by 5 bases and J by 0 bases, with 6 bases of the junction left unmatched. This CDR3 contains 16 residues. The CDR3 loop reads CASSYTTGATNEKLFF. The CDR3 DNA sequence: TGTGCCAGCAGCTACACTACAGGGGCAACTAATGAAAAACTGTTTTTT.

The V and J genes are TRBV5-1 and TRBJ2-3; 12 nucleotides align to TRBD1. Germline trimming cut 7 bases from V and 5 bases from J; bases unmatched to any gene: 8. CDR3 length: 15 amino acids. CDR1 is SGHRS, CDR2 YFSETQ, per germline. The CDR3 reads CASRAGTGGGDTQYF. CDR3 DNA sequence: TGCGCCAGCCGAGCCGGGACAGGGGGCGGAGATACGCAGTATTTT. The whole variable domain, remainder taken from reference TRBV5-1 and TRBJ2-3, is KAGVTQTPRYLIKTRGQQVTLSCSPISGHRSVSWYQQTPGQGLQFLFEYFSETQRNKGNFPGRFSGRQFSNSRSEMNVSTLELGDSALYLCASRAGTGGGDTQYFGPGTRLTVL.

The rearrangement uses TRBV19 and TRBJ1-6, with D tentatively TRBD1 (6 bases). Per germline, CDR1 LNHDA and CDR2 SQIVND (reference sequence). The CDR3 spans 15 residues. V was cut by 6 bases and J by 7 bases, with 16 bases left in between. The CDR3 loop reads CASRREGGRNSPLHF. The DNA of the CDR3 is TGTGCCAGTAGAAGGGAGGGGGGCCGAAATTCACCCCTCCACTTT.

CDR3 loop: CASSLGDRPNQPQHF. CDR3 in DNA: TGTGCCAGCAGCTTAGGGGACAGGCCAAATCAGCCCCAGCATTTT. This sequence joins TRBV7-9 and TRBJ1-5; 8 nucleotides align to TRBD1. This CDR3 contains 15 residues. Germline V lookup: CDR1 SEHNR, CDR2 FQNEAQ (reference sequence). Losses at the gene ends were 1 base for V and 4 bases for J; bases not matched to a gene: 3.

The chain employs TRBV5-5 and TRBJ1-1; D remains ambiguous. The germline CDR1 and CDR2 sequences are SGHKS and YYEKEE (reference sequence). The CDR3 totals 14 residues. The ends were cut back, 0 bases at V and 0 bases at J, with 6 bases in the middle. CDR3 DNA: TGTGCCAGCAGCTTGGGACTCCTGAACACTGAAGCTTTCTTT. Its protein product is CASSLGLLNTEAFF.

V usage is TRBV5-1 and J usage is TRBJ2-7; 9 bases agree with TRBD2. Trimming cost V 3 bases and J 3 bases; bases outside gene matches: 7. CDR3 length: 15 amino acids. Germline CDR1 and CDR2: SGHRS and YFSETQ. The CDR3 region has the DNA TGCGCCAGCAGCTGGGCGGGAGGGGGCTACTACGAGCAGTACTTC. Its protein product is CASSWAGGGYYEQYF. The variable domain in full, with the rest retrieved from reference TRBV5-1 and TRBJ2-7, is KAGVTQTPRYLIKTRGQQVTLSCSPISGHRSVSWYQQTPGQGLQFLFEYFSETQRNKGNFPGRFSGRQFSNSRSEMNVSTLELGDSALYLCASSWAGGGYYEQYFGPGTRLTVT.

The V gene is TRBV19, the J gene TRBJ2-7; TRBD1 is a possible D gene (5 bases). V lost 7 bases to trimming and J lost 6 bases, with 10 bases between them. CDR3 length equals 11 residues. Germline values: CDR1 LNHDA, CDR2 SQIVND (reference sequence). This CDR3 is CASIQGGEQYF. The CDR3 region has the DNA TGTGCCAGTATCCAGGGTGGCGAGCAGTACTTC. The full variable domain, completed using reference TRBV19 and TRBJ2-7, is DGGITQSPKYLFRKEGQNVTLSCEQNLNHDAMYWYRQDPGQGLRLIYYSQIVNDFQKGDIAEGYSVSREKKESFPLTVTSAQKNPTAFYLCASIQGGEQYFGPGTRLTVT.

The chain recombines TRBV23-1 with TRBJ1-5; possibly TRBD1 for D (6 bases). TRBV23-1 is an ORF; its function is uncertain. The CDR3 runs 20 residues. The V end lost 3 bases, the J end lost 0 bases, and 24 bases lay between the germline ends. The CDR3 loop is CASSHLSTGTYLDSNQPQHF. CDR3 sequence (DNA): TGCGCCAGCAGTCACTTATCGACAGGAACATATCTCGATAGCAATCAGCCCCAGCATTTT.

The chain recombines TRBV18 with TRBJ2-2, with D tentatively TRBD2 (5 bases). CDR1 KGHSH and CDR2 LQKENI come from the germline V gene. The CDR3 loop spans 15 amino acids. Trimming took off 3 bases at V and 3 bases at J, with 11 bases between the two ends. CDR3 coding DNA: TGTGCCAGCTCACCGCGCGGGTCGGACACCGGGGAGCTGTTTTTT. It specifies CASSPRGSDTGELFF.

V and J are TRBV4-3 and TRBJ2-3, with TRBD2 identical over 10 bases. The CDR3 totals 17 residues. In germline, CDR1 is LGHNA, CDR2 YSLEER. The trim removed 3 bases at V and 2 bases at J, leaving 8 bases unmatched. In DNA form, the CDR3 reads TGCGCCAGCAGCCACGCCTTTACTAGCGGGGCCACAGATACGCAGTATTTT. Translated, it gives CASSHAFTSGATDTQYF.

The chain recombines TRBV4-2 with TRBJ2-7; TRBD2 matches at 11 bases. Germline-derived CDR1 and CDR2 are LGHNA and YNFKEQ. The V segment lost 1 base and the J segment 2 bases; nucleotides outside the gene matches: 7. This CDR3 region has 17 residues. CDR3 amino acids: CASSQVSLAGGTYEQYF. The CDR3 nucleotides read TGTGCCAGCAGCCAAGTTTCGCTAGCGGGGGGCACCTACGAGCAGTACTTC.

CDR3 sequence: CASSQDESGLGANVLTF. CDR3 bases: TGTGCCAGCAGCCAAGATGAGTCTGGGCTCGGGGCCAACGTCCTGACTTTC. This chain links TRBV14 with TRBJ2-6; D unclear. V was shortened by 0 bases and J by 4 bases, with 13 bases between the two germline ends. Germline V CDR1 and CDR2: SGHDN, FVKESK. The CDR3 has 17 residues.

The chain employs TRBV6-5 and TRBJ1-2; 8 nucleotides match TRBD1. Germline assignment: CDR1 MNHEY and CDR2 SVGAGI. This CDR3 contains 15 residues. Trimming at V came to 2 bases and at J to 4 bases, leaving 6 bases not matched to a gene. CDR3 DNA sequence: TGTGCCAGCAGTTACGGACAGGGAAAACCCTATGGCTACACCTTC. Translation: CASSYGQGKPYGYTF.

V usage is TRBV7-6 and J usage is TRBJ2-7, with 8 bases aligning to TRBD2. Germline V gene data show CDR1 as SGHVS and CDR2 as FNYEAQ. Unmatched junction bases numbered 7, after V lost 4 bases and J lost 2 bases. This CDR3 is 15 amino acids long. CDR3 DNA sequence: TGTGCCAGCAGCTCGGTGACGGGGGGGCCCTACGAGCAGTACTTC. It yields the protein CASSSVTGGPYEQYF.

This clone was detected once. The V gene is TRBV6-5, the J gene TRBJ1-2; no definite D call. Trimming cost V 3 bases and J 3 bases, with 8 bases left between them. Germline CDR1 MNHEY, CDR2 SVGAGI. This CDR3 has 13 amino acids. In DNA, the CDR3 is TGTGCCAGCAGTTATGACGGAGACTATGGCTACACCTTC. This gives the protein CASSYDGDYGYTF.

The V and J genes are TRBV4-3 and TRBJ2-2; D call uncertain. In germline, CDR1 is LGHNA, CDR2 YSLEER. This CDR3 is 16 amino acids long. V lost 5 bases to trimming and J lost 0 bases, with 13 bases between them. CDR3 loop: CASSYSSVANTGELFF. The CDR3 coding sequence is TGCGCCAGCAGCTATTCATCAGTCGCGAACACCGGGGAGCTGTTTTTT.

V gene TRBV6-1 combines with J gene TRBJ1-4; tentative D call: TRBD1 (6 bases). The germline V gene encodes CDR1 MNHNS and CDR2 SASEGT. The V and J ends lost 0 bases and 6 bases respectively, with 11 bases between them. The CDR3 runs 15 residues. CDR3 loop: CASSEAGGAYEKLFF. CDR3 nucleotides: TGTGCCAGCAGTGAAGCTGGGGGGGCTTATGAAAAACTGTTTTTT.

The V and J genes are TRBV15 and TRBJ1-3, with unresolved D. CDR1 and CDR2 (germline): LNHNV, YYDKDF (reference sequence). Trimming took off 6 bases at V and 1 base at J, with 13 bases between the two ends. The CDR3 is made up of 15 amino acids. CDR3 DNA: TGTGCCACCAGTGGAGGGAAGTTTTCTGGAAACACCATATATTTT. This codes for CATSGGKFSGNTIYF.

The rearrangement uses TRBV2 and TRBJ1-2, with TRBD1 identical over 7 bases. V lost 5 bases and J lost 8; bases outside the gene matches: 11. Germline-derived CDR1 and CDR2 are SNHLY and FYNNEI. CDR3 size: 14 residues. In DNA, the CDR3 is TGTGCCAGCAGTAAGACAGGGTTCGACATAGGCTACACCTTC. It yields the protein CASSKTGFDIGYTF.

A single count supports this clone. The rearrangement links TRBV5-4 to TRBJ1-2; a possible D gene is TRBD1 (6 bases). Deletions cut 4 bases from V and 4 bases from J, with 14 bases between. The CDR3 totals 14 residues. Germline V gene lookup returns CDR1 SGHNT and CDR2 YYREEE (reference sequence). The DNA for the CDR3 is TGTGCCAGCAGCCTAGTTCAGGGGACCTATGGCTACACCTTC. Protein product: CASSLVQGTYGYTF. Full variable domain (rest looked up from reference TRBV5-4 and TRBJ1-2): ETGVTQSPTHLIKTRGQQVTLRCSSQSGHNTVSWYQQALGQGPQFIFQYYREEENGRGNFPPRFSGLQFPNYSSELNVNALELDDSALYLCASSLVQGTYGYTFGSGTRLTVV.

CDR3 sequence (DNA): TGTGCCACGACCGGGACTGTTAATTCACCCCTCCACTTT. This gives the protein CATTGTVNSPLHF. The rearrangement uses TRBV15 and TRBJ1-6; possible D gene TRBD1, 5 bases. V dropped 9 bases and J dropped 6 bases, with 12 bases sitting between them. Germline V gene lookup returns CDR1 LNHNV and CDR2 YYDKDF (reference sequence). This CDR3 region has 13 residues.

This chain joins TRBV10-1 and TRBJ2-7; maybe TRBD1 (5 bases). V was clipped by 0 bases and J by 4 bases, with 10 bases between them. CDR1 and CDR2 (germline): WNHNN, SYGVQD (reference sequence). The CDR3 runs 14 residues. The CDR3 bases are TGCGCCAGCAGTGAGTCGCCAGGGTGGTACGAGCAGTACTTC. Protein product: CASSESPGWYEQYF.

The chain recombines TRBV7-2 with TRBJ2-5; 14 bases align to TRBD2. J gave up 0 bases and V 4 bases, and 7 bases lay outside the gene matches. The germline gives CDR1 SGHTA, CDR2 FQGNSA. CDR3 length: 18 amino acids. CDR3 in amino acids: CASSSGLAGVSYQETQYF. The CDR3 DNA is TGTGCCAGCAGCTCGGGACTAGCGGGGGTCTCCTACCAAGAGACCCAGTACTTC.